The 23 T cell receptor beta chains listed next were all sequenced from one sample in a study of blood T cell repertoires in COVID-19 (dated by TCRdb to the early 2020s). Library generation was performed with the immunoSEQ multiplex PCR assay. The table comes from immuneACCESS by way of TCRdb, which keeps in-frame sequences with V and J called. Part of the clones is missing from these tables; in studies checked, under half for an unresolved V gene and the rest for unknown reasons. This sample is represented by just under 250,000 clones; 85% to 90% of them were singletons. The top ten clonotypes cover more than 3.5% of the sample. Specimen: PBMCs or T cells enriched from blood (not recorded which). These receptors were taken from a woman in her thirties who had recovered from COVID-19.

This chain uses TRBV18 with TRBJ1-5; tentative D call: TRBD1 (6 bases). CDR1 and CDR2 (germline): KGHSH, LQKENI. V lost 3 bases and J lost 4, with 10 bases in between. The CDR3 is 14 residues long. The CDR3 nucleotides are TGTGCCAGCTCACCGAACAGGGCTAATCAGCCCCAGCATTTT. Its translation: CASSPNRANQPQHF.

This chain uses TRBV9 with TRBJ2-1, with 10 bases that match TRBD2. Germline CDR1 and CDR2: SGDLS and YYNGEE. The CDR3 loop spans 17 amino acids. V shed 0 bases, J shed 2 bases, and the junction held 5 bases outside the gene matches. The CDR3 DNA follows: TGTGCCAGCAGCGTAGCTCTAGCGGGAGCCACCTACAATGAGCAGTTCTTC. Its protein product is CASSVALAGATYNEQFF. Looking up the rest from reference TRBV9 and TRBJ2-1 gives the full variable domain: DSGVTQTPKHLITATGQRVTLRCSPRSGDLSVYWYQQSLDQGLQFLIQYYNGEERAKGNILERFSAQQFPDLHSELNLSSLELGDSALYFCASSVALAGATYNEQFFGPGTRLTVL.

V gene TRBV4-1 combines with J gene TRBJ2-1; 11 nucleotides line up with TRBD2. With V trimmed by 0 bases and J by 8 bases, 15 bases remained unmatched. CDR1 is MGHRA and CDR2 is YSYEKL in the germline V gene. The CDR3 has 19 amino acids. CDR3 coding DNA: TGCGCCAGCAGCCAAGATGAAAGAGGACTAGCGGGTCGGAGAGATGAGCAGTTCTTC. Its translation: CASSQDERGLAGRRDEQFF.

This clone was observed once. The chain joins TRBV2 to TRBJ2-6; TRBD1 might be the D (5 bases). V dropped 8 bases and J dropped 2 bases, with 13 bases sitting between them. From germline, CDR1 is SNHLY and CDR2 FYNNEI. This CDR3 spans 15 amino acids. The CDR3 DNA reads TGTGCCAGCTCCAAGGGGCAGGCTGGGGCCAACGTCCTGACTTTC. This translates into CASSKGQAGANVLTF.

CDR3 DNA: TGTGCCAGCAGTCCAGGGGCGACCTATGGCTACACCTTC. It yields the protein CASSPGATYGYTF. The gene calls are TRBV6-2 or TRBV6-3 and TRBJ1-2; TRBD1 might be the D (6 bases). There are 13 residues in the CDR3. Trimming took off 5 bases at V and 4 bases at J, with 11 bases between the two ends. Germline V lookup: CDR1 MNHEY, CDR2 SVGEGT.

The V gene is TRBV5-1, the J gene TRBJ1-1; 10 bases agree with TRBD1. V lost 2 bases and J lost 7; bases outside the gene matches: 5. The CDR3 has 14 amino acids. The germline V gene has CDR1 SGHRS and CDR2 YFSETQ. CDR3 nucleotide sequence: TGCGCCAGCAGCTTACCGACAGGGGGCGGTGAAGCTTTCTTT. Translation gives CASSLPTGGGEAFF. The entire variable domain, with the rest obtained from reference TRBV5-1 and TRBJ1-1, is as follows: KAGVTQTPRYLIKTRGQQVTLSCSPISGHRSVSWYQQTPGQGLQFLFEYFSETQRNKGNFPGRFSGRQFSNSRSEMNVSTLELGDSALYLCASSLPTGGGEAFFGQGTRLTVV.

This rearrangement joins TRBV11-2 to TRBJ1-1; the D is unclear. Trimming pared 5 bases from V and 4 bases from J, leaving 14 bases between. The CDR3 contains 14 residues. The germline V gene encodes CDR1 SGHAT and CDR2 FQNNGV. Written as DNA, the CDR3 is TGTGCCAGCAGCGACTACCTTATGAGCACTGAAGCTTTCTTT. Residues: CASSDYLMSTEAFF.

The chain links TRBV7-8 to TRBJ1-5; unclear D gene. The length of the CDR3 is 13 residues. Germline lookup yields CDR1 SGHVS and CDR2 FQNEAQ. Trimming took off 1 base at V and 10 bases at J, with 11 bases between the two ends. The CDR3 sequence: CASSLVSGSPQHF. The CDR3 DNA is TGTGCCAGCAGCTTAGTGTCAGGTAGTCCCCAGCATTTT.

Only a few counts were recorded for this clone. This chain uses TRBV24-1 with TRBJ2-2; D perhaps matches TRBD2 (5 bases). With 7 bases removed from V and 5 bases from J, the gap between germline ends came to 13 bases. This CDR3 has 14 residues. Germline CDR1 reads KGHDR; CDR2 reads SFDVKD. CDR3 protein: CATREGWGTGELFF. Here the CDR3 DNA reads TGTGCCACCAGAGAGGGTTGGGGTACCGGGGAGCTGTTTTTT.

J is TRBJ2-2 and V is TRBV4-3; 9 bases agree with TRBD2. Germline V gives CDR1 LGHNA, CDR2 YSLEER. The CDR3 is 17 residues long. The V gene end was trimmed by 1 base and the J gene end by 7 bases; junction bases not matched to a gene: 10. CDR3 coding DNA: TGCGCCAGCAGCCAAGTGGGGACTAGCTATGGCGGCGGGGAGCTGTTTTTT. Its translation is CASSQVGTSYGGGELFF.

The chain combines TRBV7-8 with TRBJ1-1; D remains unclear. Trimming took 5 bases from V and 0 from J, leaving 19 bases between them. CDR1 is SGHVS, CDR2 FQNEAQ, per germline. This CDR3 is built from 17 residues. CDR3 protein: CASSLRDPNSMNTEAFF. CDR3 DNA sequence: TGTGCCAGCAGCCTCAGAGACCCGAACAGCATGAACACTGAAGCTTTCTTT.

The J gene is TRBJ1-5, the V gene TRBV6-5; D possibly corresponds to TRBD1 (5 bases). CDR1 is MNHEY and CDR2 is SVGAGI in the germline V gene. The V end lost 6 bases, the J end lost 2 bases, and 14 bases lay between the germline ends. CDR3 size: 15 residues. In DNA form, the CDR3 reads TGTGCCAGCAGCCACACGGGGGACGGCAATCAGCCCCAGCATTTT. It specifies CASSHTGDGNQPQHF.

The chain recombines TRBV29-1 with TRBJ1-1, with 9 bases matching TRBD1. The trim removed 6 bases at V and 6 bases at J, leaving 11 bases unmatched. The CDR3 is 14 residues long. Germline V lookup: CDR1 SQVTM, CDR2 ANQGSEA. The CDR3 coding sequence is TGCAGCGTCCGGGGCACAGGGGGCGCGGCTGAAGCTTTCTTT. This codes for CSVRGTGGAAEAFF.

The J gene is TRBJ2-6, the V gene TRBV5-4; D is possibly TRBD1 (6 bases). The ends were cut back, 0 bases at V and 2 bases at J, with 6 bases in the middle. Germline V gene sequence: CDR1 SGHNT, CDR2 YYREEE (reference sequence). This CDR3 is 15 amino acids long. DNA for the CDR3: TGTGCCAGCAGCTTGGAGGGGGCTGGGGCCAACGTCCTGACTTTC. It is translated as CASSLEGAGANVLTF.

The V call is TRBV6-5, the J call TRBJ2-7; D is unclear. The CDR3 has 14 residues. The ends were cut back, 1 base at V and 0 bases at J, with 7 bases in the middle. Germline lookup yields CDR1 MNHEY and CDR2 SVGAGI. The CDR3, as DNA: TGTGCCAGCAGTTACTTCCGGAGCTCCTACGAGCAGTACTTC. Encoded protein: CASSYFRSSYEQYF.

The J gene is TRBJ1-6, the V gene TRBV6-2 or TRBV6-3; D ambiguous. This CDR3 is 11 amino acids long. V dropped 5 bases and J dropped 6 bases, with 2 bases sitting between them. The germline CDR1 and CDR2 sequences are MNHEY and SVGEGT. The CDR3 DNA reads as TGTGCCAGCAGTCGTAATTCACCCCTCCACTTT. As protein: CASSRNSPLHF.

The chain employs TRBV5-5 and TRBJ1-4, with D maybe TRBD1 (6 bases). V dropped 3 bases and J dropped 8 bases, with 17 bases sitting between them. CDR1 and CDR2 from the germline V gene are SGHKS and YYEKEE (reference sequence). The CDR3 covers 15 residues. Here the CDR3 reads CASSWLGGQGEKLFF. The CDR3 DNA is TGTGCCAGCAGCTGGCTGGGCGGGCAGGGGGAAAAACTGTTTTTT. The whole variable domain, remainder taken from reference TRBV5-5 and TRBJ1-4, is DAGVTQSPTHLIKTRGQQVTLRCSPISGHKSVSWYQQVLGQGPQFIFQYYEKEERGRGNFPDRFSARQFPNYSSELNVNALLLGDSALYLCASSWLGGQGEKLFFGSGTQLSVL.

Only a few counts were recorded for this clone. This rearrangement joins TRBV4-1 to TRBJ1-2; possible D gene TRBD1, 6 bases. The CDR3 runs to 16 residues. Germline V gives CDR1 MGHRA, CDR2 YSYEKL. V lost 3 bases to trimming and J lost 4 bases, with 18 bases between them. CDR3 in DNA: TGCGCCAGCAGCCAGGAACTCCGGGACACGACCTATGGCTACACCTTC. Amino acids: CASSQELRDTTYGYTF.

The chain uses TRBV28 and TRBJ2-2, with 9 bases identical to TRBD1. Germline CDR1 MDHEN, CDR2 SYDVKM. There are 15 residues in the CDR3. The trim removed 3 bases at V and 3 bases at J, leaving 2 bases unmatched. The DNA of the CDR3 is TGTGCCAGCAGTTTCGGGGACAGGGACACCGGGGAGCTGTTTTTT. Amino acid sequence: CASSFGDRDTGELFF.

CDR3 loop: CASIPSGQGLKGYTF. The CDR3 DNA reads as TGTGCCAGCATCCCCTCGGGACAGGGCTTGAAGGGCTACACCTTC. The chain uses TRBV7-9 and TRBJ1-2, with TRBD1 identical over 9 bases. Germline CDR1 is SEHNR and CDR2 is FQNEAQ (reference sequence). The ends lost 7 bases at V and 8 bases at J; junction bases unmatched: 14. The CDR3 consists of 15 residues. Filled out from reference TRBV7-9 and TRBJ1-2, the complete variable domain reads DTGVSQNPRHKITKRGQNVTFRCDPISEHNRLYWYRQTLGQGPEFLTYFQNEAQLEKSRLLSDRFSAERPKGSFSTLEIQRTEQGDSAMYLCASIPSGQGLKGYTFGSGTRLTVV.

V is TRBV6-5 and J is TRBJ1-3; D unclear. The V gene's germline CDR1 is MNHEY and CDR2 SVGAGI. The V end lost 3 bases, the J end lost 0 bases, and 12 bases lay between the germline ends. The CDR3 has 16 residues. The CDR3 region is CASSYEGVGSGNTIYF. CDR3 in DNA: TGTGCCAGCAGTTATGAAGGAGTTGGCTCTGGAAACACCATATATTTT.

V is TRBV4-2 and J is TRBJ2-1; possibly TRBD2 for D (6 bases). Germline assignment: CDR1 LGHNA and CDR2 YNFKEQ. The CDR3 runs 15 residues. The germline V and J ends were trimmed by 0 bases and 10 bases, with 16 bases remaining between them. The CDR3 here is CASSQEAPPAGEQFF. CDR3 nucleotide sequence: TGTGCCAGCAGCCAAGAAGCCCCCCCCGCGGGAGAGCAGTTCTTC.

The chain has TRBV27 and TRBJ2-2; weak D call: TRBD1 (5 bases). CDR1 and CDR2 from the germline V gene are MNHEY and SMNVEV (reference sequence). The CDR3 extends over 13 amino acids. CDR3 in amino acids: CAGRDPNTGELFF. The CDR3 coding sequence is TGTGCAGGCAGGGATCCGAACACCGGGGAGCTGTTTTTT.